This T cell receptor (beta chain) was sequenced in a study of OX40 agonist ivuxolimab in advanced cancers. Study in general: The drug used for patients, ivuxolimab, was an agonistic anti-OX40 (CD134) antibody. Age averaged around 60 years (range about 20 to 80), and roughly 82% were male.

The assay was immunoSEQ multiplex PCR, and TCRdb's table has in-frame clones only and misses some. Seen here are about 92,000 clones, roughly 93% observed once, and the top ten hold 0.33%. The study, taken as a whole, reports: Among the lowest peripheral clonal expansion occurred in 0.1-3.0 mg/kg partial responders. On average, CD8+ T cells showed a greater number of expanded clones than CD4+.

With regard to this clone: Its antigen is unknown.

Trimming removed 6 bases from V and 3 bases from J; junction bases left unmatched: 9. Germline V gene sequence: CDR1 MDHEN, CDR2 SYDVKM. CDR3 length: 17 amino acids. Sequencing used CD4+ or CD8+ T cells sorted from blood, obtained in a trial of the OX40 agonist ivuxolimab. The gene calls are TRBV28 and TRBJ2-1; TRBD2 agrees at 12 bases. This clonotype was sampled from an adult with an advanced solid tumor such as melanoma, head and neck, liver or kidney cancer. CDR3 residues: CASSRTSGANYYNEQFF. The CDR3 DNA reads TGTGCCAGCAGCCGGACTAGCGGGGCTAACTACTACAATGAGCAGTTCTTC.